The 6 T cell receptor beta chains below come from one sample, sequenced in a study of T cell repertoires in cytomegalovirus infection. Using its own MiXCR run on the reads, TCRdb lists one record per CDR3 protein. The sample has hundreds of thousands of distinct CDR3 sequences; 20% to 30% are singletons. The sample consisted of CD8+ T cells from PBMCs. The receptors here all came from a human donor in good health (CMV status not recorded). Some clones in this sample may be carry-over from other donors' samples.

The chain couples TRBV4-1 to TRBJ2-5; D possibly matches TRBD1 or TRBD2 (5 bases each). Germline lookup yields CDR1 MGHRA and CDR2 YSYEKL. The CDR3 has 16 amino acids. Trimming removed 3 bases at V and 2 bases at J, with 16 bases between. CDR3 in DNA: TGCGCCAGCAGCCATCCCCGGGACGACGCTCAAGAGACCCAGTACTTC. It specifies CASSHPRDDAQETQYF.

This clonotype was counted at least ten times. The V call is TRBV6-2 or TRBV6-3, the J call TRBJ1-1, with D maybe TRBD1 (5 bases). V lost 2 bases, J lost 1 base, and 8 bases lay in between. The CDR3 runs to 14 residues. The germline CDR1 and CDR2 sequences are MNHEY and SVGEGT. CDR3 DNA sequence: TGTGCCAGCAGTTACGGGGGAGGGAACACTGAAGCTTTCTTT. Translating it yields CASSYGGGNTEAFF.

This clonotype was seen a few times. J is TRBJ2-2 and V is TRBV29-1, with 9 bases matching TRBD1. With 3 bases clipped from V and 2 bases from J, the junction kept 1 base outside the gene matches. The germline gives CDR1 SQVTM, CDR2 ANQGSEA. The CDR3 length is 14 residues. The CDR3 DNA sequence: TGCAGCGTTGAGACAGGGGGTAACACCGGGGAGCTGTTTTTT. This encodes CSVETGGNTGELFF.

The V call is TRBV7-9, the J call TRBJ2-1; tentatively, D is TRBD2 (5 bases). The CDR3 spans 16 residues. CDR1 SEHNR and CDR2 FQNEAQ come from the germline V gene (reference sequence). V was cut by 0 bases and J by 8 bases, with 17 bases left in between. The CDR3 coding sequence is TGTGCCAGCAGCTTAGCGTTGGAGCGGCGGTGGGATGAGCAGTTCTTC. Translation gives CASSLALERRWDEQFF. Based on the CDR3 plus reference TRBV7-9 and TRBJ2-1, the full variable domain is DTGVSQNPRHKITKRGQNVTFRCDPISEHNRLYWYRQTLGQGPEFLTYFQNEAQLEKSRLLSDRFSAERPKGSFSTLEIQRTEQGDSAMYLCASSLALERRWDEQFFGPGTRLTVL.

This clonotype was counted a few times. This chain joins TRBV19 and TRBJ1-4, with a weak D call TRBD1 (6 bases). CDR3 length equals 15 residues. Trimming shortened V by 5 bases and J by 7 bases, and 17 bases separated the two germline ends. The germline V gene has CDR1 LNHDA and CDR2 SQIVND (reference sequence). The CDR3 here is CASSLVRGEVEKLFF. The CDR3, as DNA: TGTGCCAGTAGTTTGGTCAGGGGCGAGGTTGAAAAACTGTTTTTT. The whole variable domain, remainder taken from reference TRBV19 and TRBJ1-4, is DGGITQSPKYLFRKEGQNVTLSCEQNLNHDAMYWYRQDPGQGLRLIYYSQIVNDFQKGDIAEGYSVSREKKESFPLTVTSAQKNPTAFYLCASSLVRGEVEKLFFGSGTQLSVL.

There are a few counts of this clonotype. This sequence joins TRBV29-1 and TRBJ2-3, with D unresolved. Looked up from germline, CDR1 is SQVTM and CDR2 is ANQGSEA. Trimming left V 6 bases short and J 6 bases short, with 7 bases between. This CDR3 comprises 10 residues. In nucleotides, the CDR3 is TGCAGCGTGACCGGGGATACGCAGTATTTT. Protein sequence: CSVTGDTQYF.